This TCR beta chain came from a study of response to subunit inactivated influenza vaccine. Study outcomes and limitations: Authors suggested each seasonal flu vaccination may recruit only limited numbers of new T cells.

Germline values: CDR1 SGHNT, CDR2 YENEEA. The CDR3 spans 15 residues. V was pared by 2 bases and J by 4 bases, with 12 bases between. MiXCR was run by TCRdb on the RT-PCR reads, yielding one entry per CDR3 protein. The sample shows some 640,000 distinct CDR3 sequences, about 14% of them seen only once. The table lists this clonotype with a few counts. Antigen unknown. The chain joins TRBV11-3 to TRBJ2-1; a weak D match, TRBD2 (5 bases). The sequences come from PBMCs from blood, collected 14 days before vaccination. The TCR sequence derives from a man aged 45-60 years who received an inactivated influenza vaccine. CDR3 in amino acids: CASSLHGGPYNEQFF. CDR3 in DNA: TGTGCCAGCAGCTTACATGGCGGGCCGTACAATGAGCAGTTCTTC. The whole variable domain, remainder taken from reference TRBV11-3 and TRBJ2-1, is EAGVVQSPRYKIIEKKQPVAFWCNPISGHNTLYWYLQNLGQGPELLIRYENEEAVDDSQLPKDRFSAERLKGVDSTLKIQPAELGDSAVYLCASSLHGGPYNEQFFGPGTRLTVL.